This entry concerns a single T cell receptor beta chain. As processed by the authors: It was from reference gene primer amplification that nucleated cell counts were estimated. Generated by immunoSEQ multiplex PCR, the TCRdb table keeps only in-frame clones and is missing some. Clone size and V and J calls were adopted from that table, with D and trimming inferred from the DNA. The table lists some 220,000 clones, 84% of them singletons, with approximately 5.1% in the top ten. These data come from a study of blood T cell repertoires in COVID-19. About the research overall: Sites in the United States, Italy and Spain provided acute and convalescent COVID-19 samples. T cells, B-cell-depleted T cells, or PBMCs provided the cDNA or gDNA that served as material.

Germline V gives CDR1 KGHSH, CDR2 LQKENI. With 2 bases removed from V and 1 base from J, the gap between germline ends came to 10 bases. The CDR3 contains 15 residues. V is TRBV18 and J is TRBJ2-3; no firm D call. The sequence was collected from a woman aged 55 to 70 who had recovered from COVID-19. The sequencing sample was made of peripheral blood. The CDR3 sequence is CASSPVSRGTDTQYF. The CDR3 coding sequence is TGTGCCAGCTCACCAGTGTCACGGGGCACAGATACGCAGTATTTT.